A selection of T cell receptor beta chains follows, all from one sample in a study of cytomegalovirus exposure and HLA in healthy donors. Method: immunoSEQ multiplex PCR; TCRdb's copy keeps in-frame clones and lacks some. The repertoire consists of around 110,000 clones, with around 80% occurring once and the leading ten covering approximately 2.5%. Material: PBMCs. All receptors come from a man aged 25 to 40 in good health and CMV-seropositive. The CDR3 runs from the conserved cysteine through the conserved F or W. D genes are given only for firm matches. Clone size is stated in some rows and not others, as once, few, many or a class when expanded.

V	D	J	size	CDR3	DNA
TRBV7-9	-	TRBJ1-1	-	CATKGRRNTEAFF	TGTGCCACGAAGGGGAGGCGTAACACTGAAGCTTTCTTT
TRBV29-1	-	TRBJ2-7	-	CSVEGDTYEQYF	TGCAGCGTTGAAGGGGACACCTACGAGCAGTACTTC
TRBV2	-	TRBJ1-2	-	CASSDPRGRALGYTF	TGTGCCAGCAGTGACCCCCGCGGCAGGGCCTTGGGCTACACCTTC
TRBV2	-	TRBJ2-3	once	CASSGGLSTDTQYF	TGTGCCAGCAGTGGGGGACTGAGCACAGATACGCAGTATTTT
TRBV27	-	TRBJ2-1	-	CASSLLAGLSYNEQFF	TGTGCCAGCAGTTTATTGGCGGGGCTCTCCTACAATGAGCAGTTCTTC
TRBV5-1	-	TRBJ2-2	-	CASSPVNAGELFF	TGCGCCAGCAGCCCGGTGAACGCCGGGGAGCTGTTTTTT
TRBV19	TRBD1	TRBJ1-6	-	CASSRGQSPVPLHF	TGTGCCAGTAGTAGGGGACAGTCTCCAGTTCCCCTCCACTTT
TRBV9	TRBD1	TRBJ1-1	-	CASSVGTGQDSEAFF	TGTGCCAGCAGCGTAGGGACAGGCCAAGACTCTGAAGCTTTCTTT
TRBV11-3	-	TRBJ1-1	-	CASSLVQTGSQAFF	TGTGCCAGCAGCTTAGTTCAGACAGGATCACAAGCTTTCTTT
TRBV7-9	-	TRBJ2-4	-	CSSTMPGMENIQYF	TGTTCCAGCACCATGCCCGGGATGGAAAACATTCAGTACTTC
TRBV10-3	-	TRBJ1-2	-	CAISFEWGPITANYGYTF	TGTGCCATCAGTTTTGAGTGGGGGCCAATAACAGCTAACTATGGCTACACCTTC
TRBV11-2	-	TRBJ2-1	-	CASSLGGAAYNEQFF	TGTGCCAGCAGCTTGGGGGGGGCCGCCTACAATGAGCAGTTCTTC
TRBV18	-	TRBJ1-1	few	CASSPLGNTEAFF	TGTGCCAGCTCACCATTGGGCAACACTGAAGCTTTCTTT
TRBV30	-	TRBJ1-3	-	CAWSPTGIIYF	TGTGCCTGGAGTCCCACAGGGATTATATATTTT
TRBV5-1	-	TRBJ1-2	-	CASSLVFETENVPYGYTF	TGCGCCAGCAGCTTGGTCTTCGAGACGGAGAACGTTCCCTATGGCTACACCTTC
TRBV5-1	TRBD2	TRBJ2-4	-	CASSLMFLAGGRENSQYF	TGCGCCAGCAGCTTGATGTTCTTAGCGGGTGGGCGGGAAAACAGTCAGTACTTC
TRBV7-9	-	TRBJ1-4	-	CASSLGPARLNEKLFF	TGTGCCAGCAGCTTAGGCCCCGCCAGGTTAAATGAAAAACTGTTTTTT
TRBV5-1	TRBD1	TRBJ2-7	-	CASSYFGGTGAYEQYF	TGCGCCAGCAGCTATTTTGGCGGGACAGGGGCCTACGAGCAGTACTTC
TRBV4-1	-	TRBJ2-7	-	CASSQDPTGGAYEQYF	TGCGCCAGCAGCCAAGATCCCACAGGGGGGGCCTACGAGCAGTACTTC
TRBV2	-	TRBJ2-5	-	CASSVMGGRLKETQYF	TGTGCCAGCAGTGTAATGGGAGGTCGACTTAAAGAGACCCAGTACTTC
TRBV18	-	TRBJ1-1	-	CASSPESNTEAFF	TGTGCCAGCTCACCAGAGTCGAACACTGAAGCTTTCTTT
TRBV2	TRBD1	TRBJ1-1	-	CASRGDRGTEAFF	TGTGCCAGCCGAGGGGACAGGGGGACTGAAGCTTTCTTT
TRBV2	-	TRBJ1-6	once	CASMTATINSPLHF	TGTGCCAGCATGACAGCAACAATTAATTCACCCCTCCACTTT
TRBV6-1	-	TRBJ1-1	-	CASSEQGRNTEAFF	TGTGCCAGCAGTGAGCAGGGGCGGAACACTGAAGCTTTCTTT
TRBV7-2	TRBD1	TRBJ1-1	-	CASSLGTANTEAFF	TGTGCCAGCAGCCTCGGGACAGCGAACACTGAAGCTTTCTTT
TRBV11-3	-	TRBJ2-5	-	CASSLLGQKQETQYF	TGTGCCAGCAGCCTCCTCGGACAGAAACAAGAGACCCAGTACTTC
TRBV5-4	-	TRBJ2-2	-	CASSLAGSSTGELFF	TGTGCCAGCAGCTTGGCCGGGAGCTCCACCGGGGAGCTGTTTTTT
TRBV13	TRBD1	TRBJ1-1	-	CASSLGRTGRTEAFF	TGTGCCAGCAGCTTAGGTCGGACAGGGAGAACTGAAGCTTTCTTT
TRBV30	-	TRBJ2-3	-	CAWTGTDTQYF	TGTGCCTGGACGGGCACAGATACGCAGTATTTT
TRBV6-5	-	TRBJ2-1	-	CASSPGSSYNEQFF	TGTGCCAGCAGCCCGGGAAGTTCCTACAATGAGCAGTTCTTC
TRBV6-1	-	TRBJ2-1	-	CASSDWADPYNEQFF	TGTGCCAGCAGTGATTGGGCAGACCCCTACAATGAGCAGTTCTTC
TRBV6-5	TRBD1	TRBJ1-1	-	CASSSPPGQGTTEAFF	TGTGCCAGCAGTTCGCCTCCGGGACAGGGGACCACTGAAGCTTTCTTT
TRBV15	-	TRBJ1-6	few	CATSRDQDNSPLHF	TGTGCCACCAGCAGAGATCAGGATAATTCACCCCTCCACTTT
TRBV5-6	-	TRBJ1-2	-	CASSGTDSTNYGYTF	TGTGCCAGCAGCGGGACGGACAGTACCAACTATGGCTACACCTTC
TRBV11-2	-	TRBJ1-4	once	CASSRRSWRESNEKLFF	TGTGCCAGCAGTCGTCGGAGCTGGAGGGAATCAAATGAAAAACTGTTTTTT
TRBV4-2	-	TRBJ2-3	-	CASSRPGTDTQYF	TGTGCCAGCAGTCGCCCAGGGACAGATACGCAGTATTTT
TRBV27	-	TRBJ2-3	-	CASSLSRASTTDTQYF	TGTGCCAGCAGTTTATCGAGGGCTTCAACCACAGATACGCAGTATTTT
TRBV25-1	TRBD1	TRBJ1-2	-	CASSEGTGFANYGYTF	TGTGCCAGCAGTGAGGGGACAGGTTTTGCTAACTATGGCTACACCTTC
TRBV4-1	-	TRBJ1-2	-	CASSQETDAYTF	TGCGCCAGCAGCCAAGAAACAGACGCATACACCTTC
TRBV7-9	TRBD1	TRBJ1-5	once	CASSRGQGRQPQHF	TGTGCCAGCAGCCGAGGACAGGGCCGGCAGCCCCAGCATTTT